These 21 T cell receptor delta chains came from one sample sequenced in a study of Vδ1+ human thymocytes. The study, taken as a whole, reports: Highly polyclonal TRG and TRD repertoires with Gaussian CDR3 length distributions appeared in thymus.

Their antigens remain unidentified. RNA was extracted from the cells and then reverse transcribed. Pooled V-gene forward primers with one constant-region reverse primer generated the CDR3 amplicons by multiplex PCR. TCRdb redid clone calling on the multiplex PCR reads using CATT. The sample records more than 45,000 delta-chain clones, approximately 15% being singletons. The sample consisted of Vdelta1+ gamma-delta thymocytes from the thymus. Documented subset: FACS-sorted CD3+ TCRalphabeta- TCRVdelta1+ TCRVdelta2- thymocytes. The origin of the receptors is a girl under three years old who had congenital heart surgery.

The chain links TRDV1 to TRDJ1; 9 positions agree with TRDD3. The germline gives CDR1 TSWWSYY, CDR2 QGS. With V trimmed by 0 bases and J by 2 bases, 19 bases remained unmatched. There are 21 residues in the CDR3. CDR3 sequence reads: CALGELPLRRGYETKTDKLIF. CDR3 DNA sequence: TGTGCTCTTGGGGAACTTCCTCTACGGAGGGGATACGAAACGAAAACCGATAAACTCATCTTT.

This clone has a single count. The V and J genes are TRDV1 and TRDJ1, with 12 bases fitting TRDD3. The CDR3 is 19 amino acids. Germline V gene sequence: CDR1 TSWWSYY, CDR2 QGS. Germline trimming cut 2 bases from V and 2 bases from J; bases unmatched to any gene: 12. CDR3 in DNA: TGTGCTCTTGGGGAATTTAAAACTGGGGGATACTCTATGACCGATAAACTCATCTTT. Translating it yields CALGEFKTGGYSMTDKLIF.

This clone was detected only a few times. The chain has TRDV1 and TRDJ1, with 9 bases aligning to TRDD3. With 2 bases clipped from V and 8 bases from J, the junction kept 18 bases outside the gene matches. CDR3 length: 18 amino acids. Germline assignment: CDR1 TSWWSYY and CDR2 QGS. CDR3 DNA sequence: TGTGCTCTTGGGGAAGAAAGGGTCACCCGACTGGGGGACCGAAAACTCATCTTT. It encodes CALGEERVTRLGDRKLIF.

This clone has more than one count but fewer than ten. The chain combines TRDV1 with TRDJ1; unclear D gene. Deletions cut 0 bases from V and 0 bases from J, with 11 bases between. Looked up from germline, CDR1 is TSWWSYY and CDR2 is QGS. The CDR3 contains 16 residues. CDR3 DNA: TGTGCTCTTGGGGAACTGCAAGCCTGCAACACCGATAAACTCATCTTT. Translation: CALGELQACNTDKLIF.

This clone appeared a few times. This chain joins TRDV1 and TRDJ1; the match to TRDD3 covers 11 bases. Germline lookup yields CDR1 TSWWSYY and CDR2 QGS. V lost 4 bases and J lost 0; bases outside the gene matches: 22. The CDR3 consists of 22 residues. CDR3 nucleotides: TGTGCTCTTGGGGCCACTCGGTCCCAACTGGGGGATAGGCCTAGGTACACCGATAAACTCATCTTT. Its translation is CALGATRSQLGDRPRYTDKLIF.

The chain uses TRDV1 and TRDJ1, with TRDD3 matching 11 bases. This CDR3 is 15 amino acids long. Losses at the gene ends were 4 bases for V and 8 bases for J; bases not matched to a gene: 9. Germline values: CDR1 TSWWSYY, CDR2 QGS. CDR3 protein: CALGASSGGYRKLIF. The CDR3 DNA sequence: TGTGCTCTTGGGGCATCTTCTGGGGGATACAGGAAACTCATCTTT.

This chain uses TRDV1 with TRDJ1; 10 positions match TRDD3. With 9 bases clipped from V and 0 bases from J, the junction kept 31 bases outside the gene matches. There are 23 residues in the CDR3. CDR1 and CDR2 from the germline V gene are TSWWSYY and QGS. In DNA, the CDR3 is TGTGCTCTCCTACCTCCTACGGTGCCCACTGGGGGATCTAACCCTCCTTACACCGATAAACTCATCTTT. This sequence encodes CALLPPTVPTGGSNPPYTDKLIF.

The chain employs TRDV1 and TRDJ1, with 9 positions matching TRDD3. The CDR3 totals 15 residues. Germline assignment: CDR1 TSWWSYY and CDR2 QGS. The CDR3 here is CALKPPGGYTDKLIF. CDR3 nucleotide sequence: TGTGCCCTCAAACCCCCTGGGGGATACACCGATAAACTCATCTTT.

This rearrangement joins TRDV1 to TRDJ1, with 7 positions matching TRDD3. The CDR3 sequence is 22 residues long. Unmatched junction bases numbered 22, after V lost 0 bases and J lost 0 bases. Germline-derived CDR1 and CDR2 are TSWWSYY and QGS. CDR3 sequence: CALGELVVTLSLGGPYTDKLIF. DNA for the CDR3: TGTGCTCTTGGGGAACTAGTGGTTACTCTGTCTCTGGGGGGGCCATACACCGATAAACTCATCTTT.

This chain joins TRDV1 and TRDJ1; 10 bases fit TRDD3. The CDR3 consists of 18 residues. V lost 3 bases and J lost 6; bases outside the gene matches: 16. Germline V gene data show CDR1 as TSWWSYY and CDR2 as QGS. The CDR3 nucleotides read TGTGCTCTTGGGGACCTCCTCCTTCCTATGGGGGATACCCATAAACTCATCTTT. Protein sequence: CALGDLLLPMGDTHKLIF.

In its sample, this clone was seen a few times. V and J are TRDV1 and TRDJ1, with 10 bases matching TRDD3. The trim removed 4 bases at V and 1 base at J, leaving 9 bases unmatched. CDR1 and CDR2 (germline): TSWWSYY, QGS. This CDR3 region has 17 residues. The CDR3 DNA reads as TGTGCTCTTGGGGTTACTGGGGGATCGTGGGGCACCGATAAACTCATCTTT. Translation gives CALGVTGGSWGTDKLIF.

This clone was counted only a few times. The chain carries TRDV1 and TRDJ1; TRDD2 is a possible D gene (5 bases). Trimming stripped 4 bases from V and 0 bases from J, with 24 bases between. Germline CDR1 reads TSWWSYY; CDR2 reads QGS. This CDR3 is built from 19 residues. This chain's CDR3 is CALGGSFSFSTAYTDKLIF. The CDR3 DNA reads as TGTGCTCTTGGGGGAAGCTTCTCCTTCAGTACTGCGTACACCGATAAACTCATCTTT.

The chain couples TRDV1 to TRDJ1; 10 bases match TRDD3. Germline CDR1 is TSWWSYY and CDR2 is QGS. The CDR3 is 22 amino acids. V lost 0 bases, J lost 3 bases, and 22 bases stayed unmatched. The CDR3 spells CALGELRTSSLLGDKGADKLIF. CDR3 DNA sequence: TGTGCTCTTGGGGAACTTAGGACCTCTTCGCTCCTGGGGGATAAGGGAGCCGATAAACTCATCTTT.

This chain connects TRDV1 to TRDJ1; D possibly corresponds to TRDD3 (6 bases). The germline V gene has CDR1 TSWWSYY and CDR2 QGS. V lost 0 bases and J 1 base, leaving 21 bases between the germline ends. The CDR3 has 19 amino acids. The CDR3 region is CALGELVIRLGGSTDKLIF. The CDR3 bases are TGTGCTCTTGGGGAACTAGTTATCCGTCTTGGGGGGTCCACCGATAAACTCATCTTT.

The chain carries TRDV1 and TRDJ1; 8 nucleotides match TRDD3. The germline V gene has CDR1 TSWWSYY and CDR2 QGS. The length of the CDR3 is 21 residues. Trimming cost V 0 bases and J 0 bases; bases outside gene matches: 18. The chain's CDR3 is CALGELKSRLLGDLYTDKLIF. CDR3 nucleotides: TGTGCTCTTGGGGAACTTAAAAGCCGTCTCCTGGGGGACCTGTACACCGATAAACTCATCTTT.

The table lists this clone with a few counts. The chain has TRDV1 and TRDJ1, with D perhaps TRDD3 (5 bases). The CDR3 has 19 amino acids. Germline CDR1 reads TSWWSYY; CDR2 reads QGS. The V end was cut by 2 bases, the J end by 0 bases, with 22 bases between. The DNA of the CDR3 is TGTGCTCTTGGGGAAGGGCCGGGGACCGCAGGAGGTTACACCGATAAACTCATCTTT. It translates to CALGEGPGTAGGYTDKLIF.

This clone was seen a handful of times. The chain carries TRAV29/DV5 and TRDJ1, with 12 bases fitting TRDD3. The germline V gene has CDR1 NSMFDY and CDR2 ISSIKDK. V shed 0 bases, J shed 1 base, and the junction held 16 bases outside the gene matches. The CDR3 is 20 residues long. CDR3 sequence: CAASADSGGYAPLITDKLIF. Here the CDR3 DNA reads TGTGCAGCAAGCGCGGACTCTGGGGGATACGCTCCCTTAATCACCGATAAACTCATCTTT.

This clone was counted a few times. The chain joins TRDV1 to TRDJ1; D gene unclear. This CDR3 has 13 amino acids. V dropped 5 bases and J dropped 3 bases, with 10 bases sitting between them. Germline V lookup: CDR1 TSWWSYY, CDR2 QGS. CDR3 in DNA: TGTGCTCTTGGGACGTCCCTGCCCGATAAACTCATCTTT. Protein: CALGTSLPDKLIF.

The chain recombines TRDV1 with TRDJ1; 13 bases are shared with TRDD3. V dropped 0 bases and J dropped 1; count of bases not matched to a gene: 26. Germline loops: CDR1 TSWWSYY, CDR2 QGS. This CDR3 region has 25 residues. The chain's CDR3 is CALGELVFHYSQAYWGIRCTDKLIF. CDR3 DNA sequence: TGTGCTCTTGGGGAACTAGTGTTTCATTACTCGCAAGCGTACTGGGGGATACGTTGCACCGATAAACTCATCTTT.

The chain employs TRDV2 and TRDJ1; 12 nucleotides line up with TRDD3. V shed 5 bases, J shed 0 bases, and the junction held 18 bases outside the gene matches. Germline loops: CDR1 GEAIGNYY, CDR2 EKD. The CDR3 totals 20 residues. This CDR3 is CACARGPNWGIPLYTDKLIF. The DNA for the CDR3 is TGTGCCTGTGCCCGCGGCCCCAACTGGGGGATACCCCTATACACCGATAAACTCATCTTT.

The chain links TRDV1 to TRDJ1; 9 bases align to TRDD2. The germline V gene has CDR1 TSWWSYY and CDR2 QGS. V lost 5 bases, J lost 3 bases, and 37 bases stayed unmatched. This CDR3 region has 25 residues. CDR3 DNA sequence: TGTGCTCTTGGGAATGGGCCTTCCTACAGACGTGCTGGGGTTACCTACCCCTCTGAATCCGATAAACTCATCTTT. Translation gives CALGNGPSYRRAGVTYPSESDKLIF.